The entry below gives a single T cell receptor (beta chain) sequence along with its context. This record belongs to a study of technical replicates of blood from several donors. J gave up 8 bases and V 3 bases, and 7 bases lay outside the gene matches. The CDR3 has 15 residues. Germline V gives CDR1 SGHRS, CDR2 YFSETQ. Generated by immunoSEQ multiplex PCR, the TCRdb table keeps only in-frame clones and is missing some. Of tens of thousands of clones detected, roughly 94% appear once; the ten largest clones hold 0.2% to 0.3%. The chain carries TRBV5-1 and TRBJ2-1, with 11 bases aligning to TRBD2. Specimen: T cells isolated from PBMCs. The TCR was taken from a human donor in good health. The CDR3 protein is CASSSQTSGTHEQFF. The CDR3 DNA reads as TGCGCCAGCAGCTCTCAGACTAGCGGGACCCATGAGCAGTTCTTC.